This TCR beta chain was recovered during a study of shared clonotypes between healthy human individuals. The table came from immunoSEQ multiplex PCR; TCRdb's copy has only in-frame clones and leaves some out. Of millions of clones in the sample, roughly 95% were seen once. As to this clone: Other DNA sequences within the sample encode an identical CDR3.

Naive CD8 isolation took CD45RO-negative cells positively selected for CCR7 and excluded terminally differentiated effector memory CD45RA+ cells. Trimming removed 1 base from V and 8 bases from J, with 8 bases in between. Germline lookup yields CDR1 SGHAT and CDR2 FQNNGV. The length of the CDR3 is 13 residues. The sequenced sample was naive CD8+ T cells sorted from blood. The V and J genes are TRBV11-2 and TRBJ2-2; a weak D match, TRBD1 (6 bases). This TCR was sampled from a man younger than 30 in good health. CDR3 protein: CASSLVGGGELFF. The CDR3 DNA is TGTGCCAGCAGCTTAGTAGGGGGAGGGGAGCTGTTTTTT. Supplemented by reference TRBV11-2 and TRBJ2-2, the full variable domain reads EAGVAQSPRYKIIEKRQSVAFWCNPISGHATLYWYQQILGQGPKLLIQFQNNGVVDDSQLPKDRFSAERLKGVDSTLKIQPAKLEDSAVYLCASSLVGGGELFFGEGSRLTVL.